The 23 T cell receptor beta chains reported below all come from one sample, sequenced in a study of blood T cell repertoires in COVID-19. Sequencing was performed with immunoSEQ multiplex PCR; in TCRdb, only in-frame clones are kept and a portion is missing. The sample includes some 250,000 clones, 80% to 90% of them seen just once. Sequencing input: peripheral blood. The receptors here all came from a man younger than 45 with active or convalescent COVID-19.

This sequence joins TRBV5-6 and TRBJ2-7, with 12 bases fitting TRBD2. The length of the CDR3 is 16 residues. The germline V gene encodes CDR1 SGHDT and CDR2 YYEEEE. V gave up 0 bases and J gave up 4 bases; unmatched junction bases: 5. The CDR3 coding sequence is TGTGCCAGCAGCTTGGGGCTAGCGGGGGGGCTTTACGAGCAGTACTTC. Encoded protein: CASSLGLAGGLYEQYF. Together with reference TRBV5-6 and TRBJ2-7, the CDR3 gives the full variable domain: DAGVTQSPTHLIKTRGQQVTLRCSPKSGHDTVSWYQQALGQGPQFIFQYYEEEERQRGNFPDRFSGHQFPNYSSELNVNALLLGDSALYLCASSLGLAGGLYEQYFGPGTRLTVT.

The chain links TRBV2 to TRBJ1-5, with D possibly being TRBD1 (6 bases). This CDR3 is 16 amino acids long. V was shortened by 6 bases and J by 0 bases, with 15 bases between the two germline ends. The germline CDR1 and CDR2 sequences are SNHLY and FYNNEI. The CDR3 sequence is CASRINRAYSNQPQHF. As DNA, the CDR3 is TGTGCCAGCAGGATTAACAGGGCATATAGCAATCAGCCCCAGCATTTT.

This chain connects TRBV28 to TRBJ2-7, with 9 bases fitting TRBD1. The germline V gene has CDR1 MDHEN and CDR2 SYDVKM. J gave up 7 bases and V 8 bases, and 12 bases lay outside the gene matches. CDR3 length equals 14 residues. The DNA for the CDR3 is TGTGCCAGCCGAGAGACAGGGGGTCTACCGGAGCAGTACTTC. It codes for CASRETGGLPEQYF.

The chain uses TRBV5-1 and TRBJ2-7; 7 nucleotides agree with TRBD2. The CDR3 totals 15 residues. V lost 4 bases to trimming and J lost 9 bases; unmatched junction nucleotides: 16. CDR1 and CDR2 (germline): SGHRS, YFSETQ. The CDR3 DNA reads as TGCGCCAGCAGCCCCGGGGGGACGGCGGACCTAGGGCAGTACTTC. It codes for CASSPGGTADLGQYF. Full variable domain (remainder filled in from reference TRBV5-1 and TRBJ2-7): KAGVTQTPRYLIKTRGQQVTLSCSPISGHRSVSWYQQTPGQGLQFLFEYFSETQRNKGNFPGRFSGRQFSNSRSEMNVSTLELGDSALYLCASSPGGTADLGQYFGPGTRLTVT.

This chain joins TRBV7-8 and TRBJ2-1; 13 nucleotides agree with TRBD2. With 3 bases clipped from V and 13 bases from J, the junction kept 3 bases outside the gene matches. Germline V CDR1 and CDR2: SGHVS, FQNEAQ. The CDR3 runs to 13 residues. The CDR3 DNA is TGTGCCAGCAGCTTGACTAGCGGGGGGCCTCAGTTCTTC. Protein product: CASSLTSGGPQFF.

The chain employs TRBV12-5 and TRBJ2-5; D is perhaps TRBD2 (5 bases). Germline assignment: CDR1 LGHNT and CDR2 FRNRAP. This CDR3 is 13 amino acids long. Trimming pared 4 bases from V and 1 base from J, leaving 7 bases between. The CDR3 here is CASGSDFQETQYF. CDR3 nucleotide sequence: TGTGCTAGTGGTTCGGACTTCCAAGAGACCCAGTACTTC.

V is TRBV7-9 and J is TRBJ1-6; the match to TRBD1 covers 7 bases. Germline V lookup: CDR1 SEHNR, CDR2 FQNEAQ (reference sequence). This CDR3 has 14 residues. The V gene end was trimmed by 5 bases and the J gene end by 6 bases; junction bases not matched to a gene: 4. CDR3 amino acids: CASSRDRANSPLHF. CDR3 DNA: TGTGCCAGCAGCCGGGACAGAGCTAATTCACCCCTCCACTTT.

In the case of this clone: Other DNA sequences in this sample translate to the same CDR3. The CDR3, as DNA: TGTGCCAGCAGTCCAACCAGACAGGGGAATCAGCCCCAGCATTTT. Protein: CASSPTRQGNQPQHF. The rearrangement uses TRBV27 and TRBJ1-5, with 8 bases that match TRBD1. The CDR3 covers 15 residues. V lost 5 bases and J lost 4; bases outside the gene matches: 7. Germline assignment: CDR1 MNHEY and CDR2 SMNVEV (reference sequence).

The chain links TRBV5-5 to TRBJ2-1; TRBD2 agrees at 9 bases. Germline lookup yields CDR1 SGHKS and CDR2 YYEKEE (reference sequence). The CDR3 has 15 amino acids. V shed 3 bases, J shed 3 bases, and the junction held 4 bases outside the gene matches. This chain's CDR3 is CASSSSGVSYNEQFF. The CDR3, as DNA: TGTGCCAGCAGCTCTAGCGGGGTCAGCTACAATGAGCAGTTCTTC.

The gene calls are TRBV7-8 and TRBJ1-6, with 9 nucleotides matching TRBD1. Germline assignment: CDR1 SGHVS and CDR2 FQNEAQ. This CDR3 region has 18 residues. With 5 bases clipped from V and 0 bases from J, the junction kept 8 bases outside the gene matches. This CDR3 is CASSPGQGQGSYNSPLHF. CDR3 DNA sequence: TGTGCCAGCAGCCCAGGACAGGGGCAGGGCTCCTATAATTCACCCCTCCACTTT.

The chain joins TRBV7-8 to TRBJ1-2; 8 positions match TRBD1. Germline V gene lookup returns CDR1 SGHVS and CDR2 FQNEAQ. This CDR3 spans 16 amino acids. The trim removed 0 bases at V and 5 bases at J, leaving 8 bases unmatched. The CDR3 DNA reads TGTGCCAGCAGCTTAGCGCGGATACACAGGGGGTATGGCTACACCTTC. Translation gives CASSLARIHRGYGYTF.

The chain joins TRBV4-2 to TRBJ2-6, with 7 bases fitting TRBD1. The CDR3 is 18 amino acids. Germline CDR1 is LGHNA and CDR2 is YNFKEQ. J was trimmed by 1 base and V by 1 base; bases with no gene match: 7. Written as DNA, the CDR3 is TGTGCCAGCAGCCAAGTTTCCGAGGGGGCTTCTGGGGCCAACGTCCTGACTTTC. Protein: CASSQVSEGASGANVLTF.

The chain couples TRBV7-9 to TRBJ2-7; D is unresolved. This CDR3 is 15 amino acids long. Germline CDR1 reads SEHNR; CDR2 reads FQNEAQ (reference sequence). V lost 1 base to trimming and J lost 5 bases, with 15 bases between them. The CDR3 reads CASSLGSRRLDEQYF. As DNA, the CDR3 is TGTGCCAGCAGCTTAGGTAGTCGCAGGCTCGACGAGCAGTACTTC.

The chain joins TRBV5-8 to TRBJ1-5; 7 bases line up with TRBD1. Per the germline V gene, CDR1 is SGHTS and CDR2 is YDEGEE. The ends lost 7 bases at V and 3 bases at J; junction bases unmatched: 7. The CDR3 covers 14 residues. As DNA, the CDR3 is TGTGCCAGCCACGACAGGGCCGACAATCAGCCCCAGCATTTT. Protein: CASHDRADNQPQHF.

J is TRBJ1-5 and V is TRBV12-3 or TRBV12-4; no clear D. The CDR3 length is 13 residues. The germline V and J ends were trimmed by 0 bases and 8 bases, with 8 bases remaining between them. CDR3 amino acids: CASSLAQVEPQHF. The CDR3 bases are TGTGCCAGCAGTTTAGCGCAGGTCGAGCCCCAGCATTTT.

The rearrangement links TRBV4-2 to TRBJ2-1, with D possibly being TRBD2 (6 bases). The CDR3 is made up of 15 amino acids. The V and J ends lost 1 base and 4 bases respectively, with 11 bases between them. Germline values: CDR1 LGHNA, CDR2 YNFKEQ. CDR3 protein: CASSQVAGLYNEQFF. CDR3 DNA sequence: TGTGCCAGCAGCCAAGTGGCGGGGTTGTACAATGAGCAGTTCTTC.

The CDR3 spells CAWSAGAANSNQPQHF. In DNA, the CDR3 is TGTGCCTGGTCGGCTGGAGCGGCGAATAGCAATCAGCCCCAGCATTTT. The chain has TRBV30 and TRBJ1-5; D gene unclear. V was cut by 5 bases and J by 0 bases, with 17 bases left in between. Germline lookup yields CDR1 GTSNPN and CDR2 SVGIG (reference sequence). The CDR3 runs to 16 residues.

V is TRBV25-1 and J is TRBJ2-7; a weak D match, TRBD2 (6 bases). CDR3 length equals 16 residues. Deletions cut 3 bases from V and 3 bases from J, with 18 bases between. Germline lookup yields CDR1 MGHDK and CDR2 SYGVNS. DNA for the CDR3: TGTGCCAGCAGTGAGAGTGAAGCGGGCAGCCACTACGAGCAGTACTTC. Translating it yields CASSESEAGSHYEQYF.

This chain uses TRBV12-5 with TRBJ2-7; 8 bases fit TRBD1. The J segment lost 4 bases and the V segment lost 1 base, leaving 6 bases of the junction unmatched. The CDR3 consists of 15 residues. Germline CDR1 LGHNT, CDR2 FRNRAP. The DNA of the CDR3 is TGTGCTAGTGGTTTGGGACAGGGGTCGATGTACGAGCAGTACTTC. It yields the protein CASGLGQGSMYEQYF.

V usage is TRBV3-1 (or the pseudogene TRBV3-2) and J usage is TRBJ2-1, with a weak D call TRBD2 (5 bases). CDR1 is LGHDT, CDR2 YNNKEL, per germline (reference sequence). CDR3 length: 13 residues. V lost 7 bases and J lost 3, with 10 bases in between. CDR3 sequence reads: CASTLGSYNEQFF. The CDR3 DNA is TGTGCCAGCACCCTAGGGAGCTACAATGAGCAGTTCTTC.

This CDR3 reads CASSPRYMNTEAFF. In DNA form, the CDR3 reads TGTGCCAGCAGTCCTCGATACATGAACACTGAAGCTTTCTTT. The genes are TRBV3-1 (or the pseudogene TRBV3-2) and TRBJ1-1; D call uncertain. The CDR3 length is 14 residues. CDR1 is LGHDT, CDR2 YNNKEL, per germline (reference sequence). Trimming took off 6 bases at V and 0 bases at J, with 11 bases between the two ends.

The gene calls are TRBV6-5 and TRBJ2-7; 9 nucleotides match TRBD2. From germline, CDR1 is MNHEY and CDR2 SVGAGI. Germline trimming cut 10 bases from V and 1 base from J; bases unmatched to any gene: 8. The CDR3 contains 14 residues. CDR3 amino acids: CATRRGGRSYEQYF. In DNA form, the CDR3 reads TGTGCCACCAGGCGGGGGGGGCGATCCTACGAGCAGTACTTC.

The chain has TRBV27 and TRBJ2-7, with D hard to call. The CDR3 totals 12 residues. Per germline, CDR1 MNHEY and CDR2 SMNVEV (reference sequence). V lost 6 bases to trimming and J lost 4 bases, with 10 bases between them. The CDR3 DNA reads TGTGCCAGCAGCGATACAGCATACGAGCAGTACTTC. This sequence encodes CASSDTAYEQYF.